This TCR gamma chain emerged from a study of γδ T cells in repeated Plasmodium falciparum infection. Concerning this clone: This DNA translates differently at residue 14 from the TCRdb protein, which is that of a much larger clone; a read error is likely, and the protein shown is the DNA's own translation.

The CDR3 is 17 amino acids. The germline CDR1 and CDR2 sequences are EGSTGY and YDSYTSSV. Bulk repertoires came from Vgamma9/Vdelta2+ or Vdelta2-negative gammadelta T cells flow-sorted from PBMC. Sequencing covered both gamma and delta TCR chains per sample. TCRdb reanalysed the multiplex PCR reads via CATT. The sample lists over 25,000 gamma-chain clones; around 2.9% were seen once. This receptor was identified in a pool of human donors (malaria-infected and uninfected, not separated). This sequence joins TRGV4 and TRGJP2. TCRdb leaves out the J gene; it was filled in here by matching the DNA to germline. Sample: gamma-delta T cells from blood. The DNA for the CDR3 is TGTGCCACCTGGGATGGGCCTACGTATAGTAGTGATTGGACCAAGACGTTT. It specifies CATWDGPTYSSDWTKTF.